The rows below give T cell receptor beta chains drawn from one sample of a study of CD8+CD57+ T cells in acquired aplastic anemia. TCRdb independently ran MiXCR on the reads; one entry per CDR3 protein. This sample carries 150,000 to 200,000 distinct CDR3 sequences, around half of them seen once, and the ten largest clones take 0.85% to 1.3%. The sequencing input was sorted CD4+, CD8+, or CD8+CD57+ T cells (not recorded which) from PBMCs. All receptors derive from a human donor with aplastic anemia. The CDR3 runs from the conserved cysteine through the conserved F or W.

TRBV19	TRBJ2-7	CASSPTGVGEQYF
TRBV27	TRBJ1-3	CASSRGGSGNTIYF
TRBV2	TRBJ1-2	CASSLETLYGYTF
TRBV10-2	TRBJ2-7	CASSESKLAGGWYEQYF
TRBV3-1	TRBJ1-2	CASSQADNYGYTF
TRBV15	TRBJ2-4	CATGSSLQGAKNIQYF
TRBV5-1	TRBJ2-1	CASSFGGIGRNEQFF
TRBV11-2	TRBJ1-3	CASSLEQYSGNTIYF
TRBV7-2	TRBJ2-7	CANSSGQSSYEQYF
TRBV11-2	TRBJ2-2	CASSPGTRKDRDAGELFF
TRBV9	TRBJ1-5	CASSVGPNPNQPQHF
TRBV29-1	TRBJ1-5	CSVESCSLYSNRPQHF
TRBV19	TRBJ1-2	CASRNPQTAYGYTF
TRBV25-1	TRBJ1-2	CASSEWGQNYGYTF
TRBV2	TRBJ1-5	CASRRDTNQPQHF
TRBV10-3	TRBJ2-7	CAISEGGTDYEQYF
TRBV15	TRBJ1-6	CATSRGAGPINSPLHF
TRBV2	TRBJ2-7	CASSLGHGQYF
TRBV20-1	TRBJ2-3	CSGGPADTQYF
TRBV12-3/TRBV12-4	TRBJ2-7	CASSPTRGGEQYF
TRBV5-1	TRBJ2-1	CASSLRGTSGGVHEQFF
TRBV6-1	TRBJ2-1	CASSRDRDSYNEQFF
TRBV11-1	TRBJ2-1	CASSLGPGQGAGNEQFF
TRBV7-7	TRBJ2-1	CASSPSRGGEQFF
TRBV5-1	TRBJ2-7	CASSDQGWALQQYF
TRBV7-3	TRBJ2-7	CASSLDSTYEQYF
TRBV6-1	TRBJ1-2	CASSRPGPRGDGYTF
TRBV10-3	TRBJ2-7	CAIRGGNEQYF
TRBV9	TRBJ1-4	CASSGGQGPNEKLFF
TRBV20-1	TRBJ2-3	CSARDNAGGTDTQYF
TRBV12-5	TRBJ2-5	CASGNRFPGLAGQQETQYF
TRBV2	TRBJ1-1	CASSDHGLQNTEAFF
TRBV5-1	TRBJ2-1	CASSLGGSSYSCNEQFF
TRBV7-2	TRBJ1-2	CASSLASGLRMGYTF
TRBV2	TRBJ2-5	CASSELETQYF
TRBV12-5	TRBJ1-5	CASGFTGNGQPQHF
TRBV24-1	TRBJ2-5	CATRAASGQETQYF
TRBV19	TRBJ2-5	CASSIEGRELYGQYF
TRBV25-1	TRBJ2-2	CASGQRELFF
TRBV6-4	TRBJ2-1	CASSDSTSGGGSHEQFF